A single sample gave rise to the 30 T cell receptor beta chains below, sequenced in a study of cytomegalovirus exposure and HLA in healthy donors (dated by TCRdb to between 2016 and 2019). Libraries were made using the immunoSEQ multiplex PCR assay. The multiplex PCR relied on a mix of 60 forward primers for TCR Vbeta segments and 13 reverse primers for TCR Jbeta segments. TCRdb provides this immuneACCESS table in a form limited to in-frame rearrangements. Some clones are lacking; in checked studies, under half of them reflect an unresolved V gene, and why the rest are absent is not known. This sample is represented by around 150,000 clones; almost 80% of them were singletons. Jointly, the top ten make up over 12% of the sample. Material: PBMCs. The receptors derive from a man in his fifties in good health and CMV-seropositive.

This chain uses TRBV13 with TRBJ1-3, with D unclear. There are 13 residues in the CDR3. Germline assignment: CDR1 PRHDT and CDR2 FYEKMQ (reference sequence). Written as DNA, the CDR3 is TGTAGTCTCTCTCGATTGAGTGGAAACACCATATATTTT. It codes for CSLSRLSGNTIYF.

The chain combines TRBV18 with TRBJ1-1; 9 nucleotides line up with TRBD1. J gave up 5 bases and V 2 bases, and 3 bases lay outside the gene matches. Germline loops: CDR1 KGHSH, CDR2 LQKENI. This CDR3 region has 14 residues. CDR3 DNA sequence: TGTGCCAGCTCACCAGACAGGGGGTTGACTGAAGCTTTCTTT. Its protein product is CASSPDRGLTEAFF.

This chain links TRBV4-3 with TRBJ1-2, with D possibly matching TRBD1 (6 bases). The V end was cut by 0 bases, the J end by 4 bases, with 12 bases between. This CDR3 comprises 15 residues. Germline V gives CDR1 LGHNA, CDR2 YSLEER. The CDR3 DNA follows: TGCGCCAGCAGCCAAGACAGGGGAAACAGCTATGGCTACACCTTC. It yields the protein CASSQDRGNSYGYTF.

This clone was counted once. The rearrangement joins TRBV7-8 to TRBJ1-5, with TRBD1 identical over 8 bases. V shed 4 bases and J 6 bases; nucleotides not matched to a gene: 5. The CDR3 loop spans 14 amino acids. Germline-derived CDR1 and CDR2 are SGHVS and FQNEAQ. CDR3 in DNA: TGTGCCAGCAGCTCCGGACAGGGACTTCAGCCCCAGCATTTT. This codes for CASSSGQGLQPQHF.

There are a few counts of this clone. At the DNA level, this CDR3 is encoded by other sequences in the same sample as well. The chain combines TRBV25-1 with TRBJ1-2, with D perhaps matching TRBD1 (6 bases). The CDR3 spans 13 residues. The germline V and J ends were trimmed by 8 bases and 3 bases, with 13 bases remaining between them. Germline CDR1 is MGHDK and CDR2 is SYGVNS. The CDR3 spells CASSEGGDYGYTF. The CDR3 DNA follows: TGTGCCAGCTCCGAGGGGGGGGACTATGGCTACACCTTC.

For the CDR3, the DNA is TGCGCCAGCAGCTTGGAGCTCAGGGGGCTCTCTGGGGCCAACGTCCTGACTTTC. Translation: CASSLELRGLSGANVLTF. This chain joins TRBV5-1 and TRBJ2-6, with 8 bases matching TRBD1. The ends lost 0 bases at V and 0 bases at J; junction bases unmatched: 5. This CDR3 spans 18 amino acids. Germline CDR1 SGHRS, CDR2 YFSETQ.

This clone was picked up a small number of times. This sequence joins TRBV28 and TRBJ1-1, with 7 bases fitting TRBD1. Germline loops: CDR1 MDHEN, CDR2 SYDVKM. Trimming at V came to 7 bases and at J to 1 base, leaving 6 bases not matched to a gene. The CDR3 totals 14 residues. The CDR3: CASMGTASNTEAFF. CDR3 nucleotides: TGTGCCAGCATGGGGACAGCTTCGAACACTGAAGCTTTCTTT.

The chain has TRBV11-2 and TRBJ1-2; unclear D gene. The CDR3 sequence is 12 residues long. CDR1 and CDR2 from the germline V gene are SGHAT and FQNNGV. Trimming removed 2 bases at V and 5 bases at J, with 6 bases between. DNA for the CDR3: TGTGCCAGCAGCTTAACCGGGTATGGCTACACCTTC. Translated, it gives CASSLTGYGYTF.

The J gene is TRBJ2-1, the V gene TRBV28, with a possible D match to TRBD1 (5 bases). CDR3 size: 15 residues. V shed 2 bases and J shed 4 bases, with 12 bases lying between them. The germline gives CDR1 MDHEN, CDR2 SYDVKM. This chain's CDR3 is CASSLRAPGYNEQFF. The CDR3 DNA reads TGTGCCAGCAGTTTACGGGCGCCAGGGTACAATGAGCAGTTCTTC.

CDR3 amino acids: CASSGGQGYNSPLHF. CDR3 bases: TGTGCCAGCAGTGGGGGACAGGGGTATAATTCACCCCTCCACTTT. The rearrangement uses TRBV6-4 and TRBJ1-6, with 10 bases aligning to TRBD1. The ends lost 4 bases at V and 4 bases at J; junction bases unmatched: 1. Germline V lookup: CDR1 MRHNA, CDR2 SNTAGT. CDR3 length: 15 amino acids.

The rearrangement links TRBV4-3 to TRBJ1-2; D is unclear. V was cut by 0 bases and J by 8 bases, with 10 bases left in between. Germline CDR1 is LGHNA and CDR2 is YSLEER. The length of the CDR3 is 13 residues. The DNA of the CDR3 is TGCGCCAGCAGCCAAGATCCGCGGGTGGGCTACACCTTC. It yields the protein CASSQDPRVGYTF.

The V and J genes are TRBV13 and TRBJ2-5; 11 bases map to TRBD2. The V segment lost 3 bases and the J segment 6 bases; nucleotides outside the gene matches: 12. The CDR3 sequence is 17 residues long. Germline lookup yields CDR1 PRHDT and CDR2 FYEKMQ (reference sequence). CDR3 region: CASSLGLAGGPAKTQYF. The CDR3 nucleotides read TGTGCCAGCAGCTTGGGGCTAGCGGGGGGCCCTGCAAAGACCCAGTACTTC.

About this clone: Compared with germline, one end of the junction differs, possibly owing to a read error. This chain joins TRBV6-5 and TRBJ2-5; D possibly corresponds to TRBD2 (6 bases). The CDR3 has 13 residues. Germline assignment: CDR1 MNHEY and CDR2 SVGAGI. CDR3 nucleotide sequence: TGTGCCGGCAGAGCGGGCAGCCAAGAGACCCAGTACTTC. Translating gives CAGRAGSQETQYF.

V and J are TRBV19 and TRBJ2-7; D is ambiguous. This CDR3 spans 15 amino acids. V was pared by 3 bases and J by 2 bases, with 14 bases between. Germline CDR1 and CDR2: LNHDA and SQIVND (reference sequence). The CDR3 reads CASSIRVDAPYEQYF. CDR3 coding DNA: TGTGCCAGTAGTATCCGGGTCGACGCCCCCTACGAGCAGTACTTC.

The CDR3 here is CASSQVSGDQPQHF. Written as DNA, the CDR3 is TGCGCCAGCAGCCAAGTTTCAGGGGATCAGCCCCAGCATTTT. The rearrangement uses TRBV4-1 and TRBJ1-5; weak D call: TRBD1 (6 bases). CDR1 is MGHRA and CDR2 is YSYEKL in the germline V gene. The CDR3 has 14 residues. Trimming cost V 1 base and J 5 bases, with 9 bases left between them.

In its sample, this clone was seen once. The chain's CDR3 is CASSPRTSGGVNTGELFF. In nucleotides, the CDR3 is TGCGCCAGCAGCCCCCGGACTAGCGGGGGGGTCAACACCGGGGAGCTGTTTTTT. The V call is TRBV5-1, the J call TRBJ2-2; 15 nucleotides align to TRBD2. Looked up from germline, CDR1 is SGHRS and CDR2 is YFSETQ. J was trimmed by 2 bases and V by 4 bases; bases with no gene match: 6. This CDR3 region has 18 residues.

The chain is built from TRBV7-2 and TRBJ1-4; D remains unclear. CDR1 and CDR2 (germline): SGHTA, FQGNSA. Between the trimmed V and J ends, which lost 1 base and 2 bases, there was a span of 5 bases. The CDR3 sequence is 14 residues long. The CDR3 DNA reads TGTGCCAGCAGCTTAGGAGGGACTAATGAAAAACTGTTTTTT. The encoded protein is CASSLGGTNEKLFF.

This clone occurred once. The V call is TRBV5-1, the J call TRBJ1-1; 8 positions match TRBD1. CDR1 and CDR2 from the germline V gene are SGHRS and YFSETQ. The V and J ends lost 3 bases and 0 bases, in that order; junction bases with no gene match: 16. The CDR3 loop spans 19 amino acids. The CDR3 bases are TGCGCCAGCAGCTCTCGGACAGGGATGCGCGGATTCATGAACACTGAAGCTTTCTTT. Translation: CASSSRTGMRGFMNTEAFF.

The CDR3: CASSQDLGDEQFF. In DNA form, the CDR3 reads TGTGCCAGCAGCCAAGATCTAGGGGATGAGCAGTTCTTC. This rearrangement joins TRBV14 to TRBJ2-1, with D maybe TRBD1 (5 bases). The length of the CDR3 is 13 residues. The germline V gene has CDR1 SGHDN and CDR2 FVKESK. Trimming took off 0 bases at V and 8 bases at J, with 8 bases between the two ends.

The chain links TRBV6-1 to TRBJ1-1; the match to TRBD1 covers 7 bases. In germline, CDR1 is MNHNS, CDR2 SASEGT. This CDR3 spans 14 amino acids. After removal of 6 bases from V and 1 base from J, the junction contained 5 bases not matched to a gene. CDR3 region: CASRVTGTNTEAFF. The CDR3 bases are TGTGCCAGCAGGGTGACAGGGACGAACACTGAAGCTTTCTTT.

This clone was counted a few times. The CDR3, as DNA: TGTGCCAGCAGTTTCCGGACAGGGAACAATCAGCCCCAGCATTTT. It is translated as CASSFRTGNNQPQHF. The chain combines TRBV28 with TRBJ1-5, with 8 bases lining up with TRBD1. This CDR3 is 15 amino acids long. The V and J ends lost 3 bases and 3 bases, in that order; junction bases with no gene match: 4. In germline, CDR1 is MDHEN, CDR2 SYDVKM.

This clone was picked up a small number of times. The sample holds other DNA sequences that translate to the same CDR3. The rearrangement uses TRBV5-1 and TRBJ2-7; 7 bases fit TRBD1. The CDR3 consists of 13 residues. The germline V gene has CDR1 SGHRS and CDR2 YFSETQ. The V gene end was trimmed by 0 bases and the J gene end by 6 bases; junction bases not matched to a gene: 3. CDR3 in DNA: TGCGCCAGCAGCTTGGACAGGGGCGGCGAGCAGTACGTC. Its translation is CASSLDRGGEQYV.

V gene TRBV6-6 combines with J gene TRBJ1-4, with TRBD1 as a possible D gene (6 bases). Germline values: CDR1 MNHNY, CDR2 SVGAGI (reference sequence). Trimming took off 4 bases at V and 4 bases at J, with 10 bases between the two ends. The CDR3 runs to 14 residues. Here the CDR3 reads CASSFGQYNEKLFF. The CDR3 DNA sequence: TGTGCCAGCAGTTTCGGACAGTATAATGAAAAACTGTTTTTT.

The chain is built from TRBV5-1 and TRBJ2-3, with 8 bases aligning to TRBD2. The junction had 10 bases not matched to a gene; V was cut back by 2 bases and J by 2 bases. This CDR3 is built from 17 residues. Germline V gene sequence: CDR1 SGHRS, CDR2 YFSETQ. CDR3 bases: TGCGCCAGCAGCTTAAGGTCGGCTAGCGGGTTCACAGATACGCAGTATTTT. Protein product: CASSLRSASGFTDTQYF.

The CDR3, as DNA: TGTGCCAGCAGCTTCGGGTCAGGGGGCGGCTACACCTTC. Amino acid sequence: CASSFGSGGGYTF. The rearrangement links TRBV5-6 to TRBJ1-2; 8 bases agree with TRBD1. The CDR3 extends over 13 amino acids. CDR1 is SGHDT and CDR2 is YYEEEE in the germline V gene. J lost 8 bases, V lost 2 bases, and 5 bases had no gene match. Full variable domain (outside the CDR3, taken from reference TRBV5-6 and TRBJ1-2): DAGVTQSPTHLIKTRGQQVTLRCSPKSGHDTVSWYQQALGQGPQFIFQYYEEEERQRGNFPDRFSGHQFPNYSSELNVNALLLGDSALYLCASSFGSGGGYTFGSGTRLTVV.

This clone turned up a few times. The chain is built from TRBV5-1 and TRBJ2-5, with a weak D call TRBD2 (5 bases). Trimming left V 0 bases short and J 7 bases short, with 10 bases between. This CDR3 spans 13 amino acids. CDR1 is SGHRS and CDR2 is YFSETQ in the germline V gene. This CDR3 is CASSLERVGTQYF. CDR3 coding DNA: TGCGCCAGCAGCTTGGAGAGGGTGGGGACCCAGTACTTC. The variable domain in full, completed from reference TRBV5-1 and TRBJ2-5, reads KAGVTQTPRYLIKTRGQQVTLSCSPISGHRSVSWYQQTPGQGLQFLFEYFSETQRNKGNFPGRFSGRQFSNSRSEMNVSTLELGDSALYLCASSLERVGTQYFGPGTRLLVL.

The chain joins TRBV19 to TRBJ1-4; D not resolved. Germline assignment: CDR1 LNHDA and CDR2 SQIVND (reference sequence). V gave up 7 bases and J gave up 8 bases, with 26 bases separating them. This CDR3 spans 17 amino acids. CDR3 coding DNA: TGTGCCAGTAATGGCGGCCCTAAAGCGCCGCTGGAAGAAAAACTGTTTTTT. It specifies CASNGGPKAPLEEKLFF. The variable domain in full, with the rest retrieved from reference TRBV19 and TRBJ1-4, is DGGITQSPKYLFRKEGQNVTLSCEQNLNHDAMYWYRQDPGQGLRLIYYSQIVNDFQKGDIAEGYSVSREKKESFPLTVTSAQKNPTAFYLCASNGGPKAPLEEKLFFGSGTQLSVL.

The J gene is TRBJ1-4, the V gene TRBV4-1; 12 nucleotides agree with TRBD1. The CDR3 is 15 residues long. Germline V CDR1 and CDR2: MGHRA, YSYEKL. J gave up 8 bases and V 4 bases, and 5 bases lay outside the gene matches. The CDR3 region has the DNA TGCGCCAGCAGCCGATTGGGACAGGGGGCGGAAAAACTGTTTTTT. Amino acids: CASSRLGQGAEKLFF.

This chain connects TRBV5-1 to TRBJ1-1, with D tentatively TRBD1 (5 bases). Germline values: CDR1 SGHRS, CDR2 YFSETQ. V was clipped by 4 bases and J by 2 bases, with 12 bases between them. The length of the CDR3 is 14 residues. CDR3 in amino acids: CASSPVGGNTEAFF. The CDR3 nucleotides read TGCGCCAGCAGCCCGGTGGGGGGTAACACTGAAGCTTTCTTT.

The chain couples TRBV5-4 to TRBJ2-3, with TRBD2 matching 12 bases. Germline V lookup: CDR1 SGHNT, CDR2 YYREEE (reference sequence). V lost 3 bases and J lost 2; bases outside the gene matches: 4. This CDR3 spans 16 amino acids. CDR3 sequence reads: CASSYSSGGVTDTQYF. CDR3 DNA: TGTGCCAGCAGCTACTCTAGCGGGGGGGTCACAGATACGCAGTATTTT.